This T cell receptor beta chain was identified in a study of T cells in Graves' hyperthyroidism and ophthalmopathy (dated by TCRdb to between 2018 and 2020). About the study as a whole: Peripheral blood samples were taken at the time of initial diagnosis, prior to any treatment. A discovery cohort of about a hundred patients, approximately 44 with Graves' ophthalmopathy and fewer than 65 with stable Graves' hyperthyroidism, was used to find distinguishing TCR V-J signatures. An independent validation cohort of around 19 hyperthyroidism patients and 17 patients who later progressed to ophthalmopathy tested prospective prediction of ophthalmopathy. For training and testing, the 80 to 100 patients in the discovery cohort were randomly divided in a 7:3 ratio. The study also compared thyroid tissue and blood T-cell repertoires from five or six Graves' hyperthyroidism patients. Following sampling, methimazole starting at 30 mg daily was given to hyperthyroidism patients, and high-dose intravenous methylprednisolone was given to ophthalmopathy patients. According to the paper, TCR Vbeta CDR3 sequencing was carried out on around 140 peripheral blood samples, which came from about 45 ophthalmopathy, around 74 hyperthyroidism and approximately 17 progressor patients. The study at large found these results: In cross-validation, a model built on a 13 V-J signature told ophthalmopathy apart from stable hyperthyroidism with approximately 90% sensitivity and around 84% specificity, and in testing the same model reached 80%/75%. Most expanded thyroid clonotypes (frequency above 0.001) were also detected in blood, suggesting blood repertoires may reflect thyroid immune responses. In validation, the model predicted progression to ophthalmopathy a median of roughly 6.5 months before onset, with roughly 70% sensitivity and about 75% specificity. Sample size was not statistically predetermined, and blinding of investigators to group allocation was not performed.

Moderately to severely active disease, a Clinical Activity Score of at least 3, a NOSPECS grade of at least 4, and a duration under 3 months were present in ophthalmopathy patients. Any patient with an uncontrolled infection, another autoimmune disease, pregnancy or lactation was excluded. Clinical symptoms, serum thyroxine and TRAb, thyroid ultrasound, and orbital computed tomography formed the basis for the diagnoses. Ficoll-Paque density gradient centrifugation was used to isolate PBMCs from 9.5 to 10 ml of fresh peripheral blood. Total RNA was extracted using Trizol reagent, and RNA quality was assessed on an Agilent 2100 Bioanalyzer. Amplification of TCR beta CDR3 regions was carried out from RNA transcripts. The TCR CDR3 was subjected to a first round of RT-PCR using the HTBI primer set and the Qiagen OneStep RT-PCR kit. A second multiplex PCR round built the libraries, followed by size selection and purification. Libraries were sequenced paired-end with 100 bp reads on an Illumina HiSeq2000. The source study handled its data this way. SOAPnuke was used to process the raw data, with reads discarded if the reads contained adapters or uncalled bases, had a mean Phred below 15, or lacked an exact constant-primer or identifier match. COPE v1.2.5 was used to merge high-quality paired reads, and clonotypes were defined as unique nucleotide sequences. Clonotypes were aligned to IMGT TRBV, TRBD and TRBJ reference segments using MiTCR v1.1. The analysis was restricted to V-J combinations with a frequency above 0.0001, which together covered just over 99% of the repertoires. A TCS score was defined as the ratio between F50 (clonal expansion) and ExV (chaos), using BLOSUM62-based TCRdist between CDR3 peptides within each V-J. Welch's t-statistics and random forest reduced fewer than 600 V-J features to fewer than 15, which were used in a naive Bayes classifier (R e1071). TCRdb applied fastp at Q25 and MiXCR to the public reads, then kept only in-frame beta chains. Every entry covers one CDR3 protein and lists the most common genes and DNA from its rows. These V and J calls are TCRdb output, not the study's own analysis. This sample comprises roughly 500,000 distinct CDR3 sequences, less than 25% of them detected only once. The ten largest account for about 49% of the sample.

As regards this clonotype: Its target antigen remains unknown. Per-base quality was not reported, and no clone a single base away is much larger than it.

Taken from the germline V gene (reference sequence), the CDR1 and CDR2 loops are SGHKS and YYEKEE. Spanning cysteine to phenylalanine, the CDR3 consists of 16 amino acids. This entry keeps only the CDR3 DNA: 48 bases, framed from base 1. After removal of 0 bases from V and 3 bases from J, the junction retains 3 bases not matched to a gene. The chain is made from TRBV5-5 and TRBJ2-1; TRBD2 matches 10 bases in the middle. The sequenced sample was blood. The clonotype was recovered from a woman between 70 and 85 years old with Graves' ophthalmopathy. The CDR3 has the sequence CASSLASGSVYNEQFF. The nucleotide sequence reads as follows: TGTGCCAGCAGCTTGGCTAGCGGGAGTGTCTACAATGAGCAGTTCTTC.